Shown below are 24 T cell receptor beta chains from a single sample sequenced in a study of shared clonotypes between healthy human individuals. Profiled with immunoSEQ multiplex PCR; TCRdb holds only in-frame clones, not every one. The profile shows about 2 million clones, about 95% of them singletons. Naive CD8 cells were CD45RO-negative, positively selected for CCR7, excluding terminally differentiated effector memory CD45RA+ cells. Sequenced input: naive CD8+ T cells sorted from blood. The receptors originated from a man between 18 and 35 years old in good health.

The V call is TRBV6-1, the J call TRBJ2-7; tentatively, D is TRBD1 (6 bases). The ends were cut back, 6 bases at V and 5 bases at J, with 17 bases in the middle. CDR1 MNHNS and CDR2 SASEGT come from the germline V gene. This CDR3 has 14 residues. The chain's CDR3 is CASSLTGTTDEQYF. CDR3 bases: TGTGCCAGCAGCTTGACAGGTACGACAGACGAGCAGTACTTC.

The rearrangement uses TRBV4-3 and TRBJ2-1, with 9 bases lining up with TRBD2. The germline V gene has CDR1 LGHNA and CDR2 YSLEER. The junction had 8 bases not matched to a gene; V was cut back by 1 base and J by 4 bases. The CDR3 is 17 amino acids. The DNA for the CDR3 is TGCGCCAGCAGCCAAGTGTTAGCGGGAGTGGGGTACAATGAGCAGTTCTTC. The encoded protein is CASSQVLAGVGYNEQFF.

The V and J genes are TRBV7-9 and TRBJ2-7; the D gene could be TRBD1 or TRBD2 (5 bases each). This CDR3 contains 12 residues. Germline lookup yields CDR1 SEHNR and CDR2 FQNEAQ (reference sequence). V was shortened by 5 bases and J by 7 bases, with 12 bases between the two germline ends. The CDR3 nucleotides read TGTGCCAGCAGCCCCGGAGAGGGGGAGCAGTACTTC. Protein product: CASSPGEGEQYF.

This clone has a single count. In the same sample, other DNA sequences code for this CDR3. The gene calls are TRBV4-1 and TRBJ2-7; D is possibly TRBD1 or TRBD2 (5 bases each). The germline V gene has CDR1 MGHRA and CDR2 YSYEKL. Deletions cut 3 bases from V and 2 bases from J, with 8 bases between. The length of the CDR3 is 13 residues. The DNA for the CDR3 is TGCGCCAGCAGCCACGAGGGACCCTACGAGCAGTACTTC. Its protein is CASSHEGPYEQYF.

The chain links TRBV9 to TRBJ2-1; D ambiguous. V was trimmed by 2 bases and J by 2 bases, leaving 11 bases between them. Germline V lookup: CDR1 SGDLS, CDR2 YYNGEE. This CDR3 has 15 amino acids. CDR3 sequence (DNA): TGTGCCAGCAGCGTCGATAACGGCCCCTACAATGAGCAGTTCTTC. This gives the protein CASSVDNGPYNEQFF. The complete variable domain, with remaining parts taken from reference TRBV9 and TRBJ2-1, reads DSGVTQTPKHLITATGQRVTLRCSPRSGDLSVYWYQQSLDQGLQFLIQYYNGEERAKGNILERFSAQQFPDLHSELNLSSLELGDSALYFCASSVDNGPYNEQFFGPGTRLTVL.

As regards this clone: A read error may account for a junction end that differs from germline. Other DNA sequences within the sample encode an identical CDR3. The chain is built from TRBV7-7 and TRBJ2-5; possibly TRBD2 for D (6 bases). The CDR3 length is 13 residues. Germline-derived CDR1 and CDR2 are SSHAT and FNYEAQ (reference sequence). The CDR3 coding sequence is TGTGCTAGCAGCTTCCGACTAGGGGAGACCCAGTACTTC. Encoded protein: CASSFRLGETQYF.

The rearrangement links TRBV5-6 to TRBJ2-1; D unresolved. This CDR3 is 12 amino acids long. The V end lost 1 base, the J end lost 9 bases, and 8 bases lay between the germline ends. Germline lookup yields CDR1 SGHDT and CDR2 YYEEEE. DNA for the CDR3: TGTGCCAGCAGCTTGTCCCAGCTTGAGCAGTTCTTC. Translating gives CASSLSQLEQFF.

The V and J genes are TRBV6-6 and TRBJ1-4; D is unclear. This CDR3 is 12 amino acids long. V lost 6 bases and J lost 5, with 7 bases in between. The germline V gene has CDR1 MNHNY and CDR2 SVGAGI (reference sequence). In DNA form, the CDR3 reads TGTGCCAGCAGCCCCGGCAATGAAAAACTGTTTTTT. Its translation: CASSPGNEKLFF.

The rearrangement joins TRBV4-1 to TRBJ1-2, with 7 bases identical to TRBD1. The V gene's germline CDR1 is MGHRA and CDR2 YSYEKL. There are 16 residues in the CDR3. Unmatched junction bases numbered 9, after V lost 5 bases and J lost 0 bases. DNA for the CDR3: TGCGCCAGCAGCTATATACCGGGACAGACTAACTATGGCTACACCTTC. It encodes CASSYIPGQTNYGYTF.

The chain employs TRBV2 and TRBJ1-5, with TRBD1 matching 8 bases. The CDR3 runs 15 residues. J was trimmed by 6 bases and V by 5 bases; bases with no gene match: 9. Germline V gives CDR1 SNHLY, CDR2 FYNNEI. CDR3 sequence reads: CASSPGAGGLQPQHF. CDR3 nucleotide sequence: TGTGCCAGCAGTCCGGGGGCAGGGGGCCTTCAGCCCCAGCATTTT.

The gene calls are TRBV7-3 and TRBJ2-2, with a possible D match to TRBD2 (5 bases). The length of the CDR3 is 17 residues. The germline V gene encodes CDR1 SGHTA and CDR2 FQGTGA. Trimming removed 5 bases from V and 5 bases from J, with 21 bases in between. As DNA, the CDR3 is TGTGCCAGCAGCCTGAACGGCCCCCTTCCGGGGACCGGGGAGCTGTTTTTT. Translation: CASSLNGPLPGTGELFF.

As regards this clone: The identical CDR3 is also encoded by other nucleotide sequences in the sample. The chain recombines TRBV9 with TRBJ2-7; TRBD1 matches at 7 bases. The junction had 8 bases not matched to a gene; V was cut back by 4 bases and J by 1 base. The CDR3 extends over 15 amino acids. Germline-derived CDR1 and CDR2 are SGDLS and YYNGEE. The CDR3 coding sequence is TGTGCCAGCAGCCCAACCGGGACAGCGTCCTACGAGCAGTACTTC. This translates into CASSPTGTASYEQYF.

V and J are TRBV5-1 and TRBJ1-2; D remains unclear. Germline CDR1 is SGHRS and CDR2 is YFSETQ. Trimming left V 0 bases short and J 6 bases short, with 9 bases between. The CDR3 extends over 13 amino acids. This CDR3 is CASSLDVVDGYTF. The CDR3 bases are TGCGCCAGCAGCTTGGACGTTGTGGATGGCTACACCTTC. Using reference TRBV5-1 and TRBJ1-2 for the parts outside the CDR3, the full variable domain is KAGVTQTPRYLIKTRGQQVTLSCSPISGHRSVSWYQQTPGQGLQFLFEYFSETQRNKGNFPGRFSGRQFSNSRSEMNVSTLELGDSALYLCASSLDVVDGYTFGSGTRLTVV.

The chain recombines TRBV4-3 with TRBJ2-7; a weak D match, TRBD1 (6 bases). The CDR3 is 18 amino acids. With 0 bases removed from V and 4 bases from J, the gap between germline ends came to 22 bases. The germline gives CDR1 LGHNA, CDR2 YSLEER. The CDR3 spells CASSQETSGALGGYEQYF. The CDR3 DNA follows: TGCGCCAGCAGCCAAGAAACGTCAGGGGCCCTTGGGGGTTACGAGCAGTACTTC.

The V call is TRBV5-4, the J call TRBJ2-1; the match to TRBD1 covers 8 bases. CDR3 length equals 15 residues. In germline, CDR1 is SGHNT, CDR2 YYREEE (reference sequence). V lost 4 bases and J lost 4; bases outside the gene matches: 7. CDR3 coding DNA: TGTGCCAGCAGCCTACCGGGACAGGAGTACAATGAGCAGTTCTTC. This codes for CASSLPGQEYNEQFF. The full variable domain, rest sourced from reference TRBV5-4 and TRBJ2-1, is ETGVTQSPTHLIKTRGQQVTLRCSSQSGHNTVSWYQQALGQGPQFIFQYYREEENGRGNFPPRFSGLQFPNYSSELNVNALELDDSALYLCASSLPGQEYNEQFFGPGTRLTVL.

CDR3 sequence reads: CASSDLAAAYEQYF. The CDR3 nucleotides read TGTGCCAGCAGTGATCTAGCGGCTGCCTACGAGCAGTACTTC. V usage is TRBV2 and J usage is TRBJ2-7; 7 bases are shared with TRBD2. The CDR3 contains 14 residues. V was clipped by 3 bases and J by 2 bases; unmatched bases: 4. Germline CDR1 is SNHLY and CDR2 is FYNNEI.

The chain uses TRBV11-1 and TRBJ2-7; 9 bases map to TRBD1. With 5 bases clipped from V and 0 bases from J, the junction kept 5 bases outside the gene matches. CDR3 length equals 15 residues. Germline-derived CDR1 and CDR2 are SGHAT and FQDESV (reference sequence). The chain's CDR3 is CASSIQGAGSYEQYF. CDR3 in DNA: TGTGCCAGCAGCATACAGGGGGCTGGCTCCTACGAGCAGTACTTC.

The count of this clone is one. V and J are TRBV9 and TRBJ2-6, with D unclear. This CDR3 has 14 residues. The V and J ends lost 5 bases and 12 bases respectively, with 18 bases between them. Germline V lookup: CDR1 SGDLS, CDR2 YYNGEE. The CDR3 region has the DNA TGTGCCAGCAGTACCGGACGCGCCGAAGGCGTCCTGACTTTC. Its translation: CASSTGRAEGVLTF. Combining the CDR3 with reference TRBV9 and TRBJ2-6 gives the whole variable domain DSGVTQTPKHLITATGQRVTLRCSPRSGDLSVYWYQQSLDQGLQFLIQYYNGEERAKGNILERFSAQQFPDLHSELNLSSLELGDSALYFCASSTGRAEGVLTFGAGSRLTVL.

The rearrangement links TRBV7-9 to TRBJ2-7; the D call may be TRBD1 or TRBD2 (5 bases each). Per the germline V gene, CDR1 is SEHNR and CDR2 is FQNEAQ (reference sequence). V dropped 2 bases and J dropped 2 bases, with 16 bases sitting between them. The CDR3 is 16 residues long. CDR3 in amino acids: CASSLSTGTAAYEQYF. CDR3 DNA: TGTGCCAGCAGCTTATCAACCGGGACGGCGGCCTACGAGCAGTACTTC. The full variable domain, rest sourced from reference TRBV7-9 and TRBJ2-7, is DTGVSQNPRHKITKRGQNVTFRCDPISEHNRLYWYRQTLGQGPEFLTYFQNEAQLEKSRLLSDRFSAERPKGSFSTLEIQRTEQGDSAMYLCASSLSTGTAAYEQYFGPGTRLTVT.

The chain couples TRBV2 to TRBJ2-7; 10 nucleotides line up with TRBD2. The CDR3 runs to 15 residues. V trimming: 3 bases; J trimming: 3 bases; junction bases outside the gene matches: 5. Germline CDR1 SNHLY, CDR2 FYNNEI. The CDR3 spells CASSDPSGGFYEQYF. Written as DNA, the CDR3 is TGTGCCAGCAGTGATCCTAGCGGGGGATTCTACGAGCAGTACTTC.

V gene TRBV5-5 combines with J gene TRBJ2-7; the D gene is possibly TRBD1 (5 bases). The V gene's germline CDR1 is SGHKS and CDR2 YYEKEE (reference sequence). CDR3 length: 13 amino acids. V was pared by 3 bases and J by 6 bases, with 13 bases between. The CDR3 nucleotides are TGTGCCAGCAGCTGGATGGGGCAGGGCGAGCAGTACTTC. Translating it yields CASSWMGQGEQYF.

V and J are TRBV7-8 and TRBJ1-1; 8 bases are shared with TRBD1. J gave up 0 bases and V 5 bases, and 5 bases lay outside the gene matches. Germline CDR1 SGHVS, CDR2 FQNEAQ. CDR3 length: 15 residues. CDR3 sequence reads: CASSGQGLMNTEAFF. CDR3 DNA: TGTGCCAGCAGCGGACAGGGCCTAATGAACACTGAAGCTTTCTTT.

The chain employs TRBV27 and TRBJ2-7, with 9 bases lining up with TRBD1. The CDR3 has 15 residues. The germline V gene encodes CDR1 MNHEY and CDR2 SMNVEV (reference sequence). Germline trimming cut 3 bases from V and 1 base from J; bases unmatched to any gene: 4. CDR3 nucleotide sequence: TGTGCCAGCAGTTTCGAGGGACAGGGATCCTACGAGCAGTACTTC. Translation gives CASSFEGQGSYEQYF.

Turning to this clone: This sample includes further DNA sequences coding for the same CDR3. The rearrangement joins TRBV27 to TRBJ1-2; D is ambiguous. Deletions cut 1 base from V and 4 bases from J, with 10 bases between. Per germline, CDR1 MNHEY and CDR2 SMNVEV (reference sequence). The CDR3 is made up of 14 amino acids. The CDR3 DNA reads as TGTGCCAGCAGTTTATTAGGGCAGCCCTATGGCTACACCTTC. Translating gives CASSLLGQPYGYTF.